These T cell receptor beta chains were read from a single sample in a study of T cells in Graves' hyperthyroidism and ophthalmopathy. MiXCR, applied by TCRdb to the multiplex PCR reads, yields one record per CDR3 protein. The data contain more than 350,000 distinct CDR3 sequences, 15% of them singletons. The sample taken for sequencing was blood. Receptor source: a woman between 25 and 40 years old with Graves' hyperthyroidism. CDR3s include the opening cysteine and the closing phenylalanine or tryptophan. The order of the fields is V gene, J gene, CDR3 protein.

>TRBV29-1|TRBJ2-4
CSVEVGDRNIQYF
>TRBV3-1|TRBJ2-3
CASSSIGGGPQYF
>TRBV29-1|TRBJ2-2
CSAPSNTGELFF
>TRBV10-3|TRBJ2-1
CAISVGGRSYNEQFF
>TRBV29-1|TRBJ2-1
CSVEATDGRANNEQFF
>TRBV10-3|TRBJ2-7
CAISPGTESYEQYF
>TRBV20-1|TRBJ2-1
CSADQLAGVDSYNEQFF
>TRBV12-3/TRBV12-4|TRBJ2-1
CASSLGTSVTYNEQFF
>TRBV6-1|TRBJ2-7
CASSQERGLYEQYF
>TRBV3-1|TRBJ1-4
CASSLPGPGELFF
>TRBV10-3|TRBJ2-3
CAISEWRQGNTDTQYF
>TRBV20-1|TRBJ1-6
CSARDRGPIPKSPLHF
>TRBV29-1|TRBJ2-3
CSVEDLAGEVGDTQYF
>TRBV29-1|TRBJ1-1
CSVEGPGELWTEAFF
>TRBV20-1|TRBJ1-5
CSATPNFLQGNGGHNQPQHF
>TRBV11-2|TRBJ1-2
CASNWDRDNYGYTF
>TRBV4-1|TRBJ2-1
CASSQDGQGYNEQFF
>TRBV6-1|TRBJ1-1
CASSFVQGNTEAFF
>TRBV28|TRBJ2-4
CASSLRTTGQGAGNIQYF
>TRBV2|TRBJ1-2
CASSGEVGGVVYGYTF
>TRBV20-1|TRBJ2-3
CSAGLEGSTDTQYF
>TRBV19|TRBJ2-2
CASSIGVTSANTGELFF
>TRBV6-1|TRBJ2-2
CASSLGLAGGHTGELFF
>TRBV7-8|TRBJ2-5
CASSPTGTRDPETQYF
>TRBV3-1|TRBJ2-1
CASSQGWEGQFF
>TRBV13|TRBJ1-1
CASSPGQTGEYNEAFF
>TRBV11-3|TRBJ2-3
CASSLGSGGRDTQYF
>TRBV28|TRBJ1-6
CASSLDGLSPLHF
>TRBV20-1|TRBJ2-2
CSTRVAGAILGGELFF
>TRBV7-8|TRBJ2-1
CASSLTSPNEQFF
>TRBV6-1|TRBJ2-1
CASSRSGSSQFF
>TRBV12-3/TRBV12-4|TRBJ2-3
CASSRLAGGTDTQYF
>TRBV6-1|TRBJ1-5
CASSDAWGQSPDQPQHF
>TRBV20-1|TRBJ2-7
CSVTPGLAGAYEQYF
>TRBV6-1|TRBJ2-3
CASSEGRTGLAGRVDTQYF
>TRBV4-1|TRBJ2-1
CASSQVAPSGAYNEQFF
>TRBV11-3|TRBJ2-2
CASSLFGNTGELFF
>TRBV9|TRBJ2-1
CASSVGPGGVDEQFF
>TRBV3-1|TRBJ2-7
CASSQRGPDGEQYF
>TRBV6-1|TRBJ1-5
CASADWGGLGNQPQHF
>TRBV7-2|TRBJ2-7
CASSFSGGKSYEQYF
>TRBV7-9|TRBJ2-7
CASSLGQGKTYEQYF
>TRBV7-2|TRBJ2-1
CASSSSRLADEQFF
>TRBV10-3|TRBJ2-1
CAISDPRGLAAYNEQFF
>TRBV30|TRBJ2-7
CAWSSLYEQYF
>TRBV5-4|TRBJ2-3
CASSPVGGGSSLDTQYF
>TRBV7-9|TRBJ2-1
CASSFQGAREQFF
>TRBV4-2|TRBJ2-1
CASSQRGRALGNEQFF
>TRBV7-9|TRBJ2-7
CASIPPGNYEQYF
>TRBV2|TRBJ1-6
CASREDGSPNSPLHF
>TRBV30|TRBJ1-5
CAWRKGGTQPQHF
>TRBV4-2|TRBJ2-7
CASSQVGSSGSSYEQYF
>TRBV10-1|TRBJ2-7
CASSEGEDYEQYF
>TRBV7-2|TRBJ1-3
CASSLRGLIGNTIYF
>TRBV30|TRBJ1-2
CAWGKETYYGYTF